These T cell receptor beta chains were read from a single sample in a study of shared clonotypes between healthy human individuals. Produced via immunoSEQ multiplex PCR; TCRdb's table is partial and in-frame only. The data show roughly 490,000 clones, roughly 85% seen once. Sample: PBMCs. The source is a woman in her 40s in good health. Some clones in this sample may be carry-over from other donors' samples. Each CDR3 is given with its conserved first and last residue. The D gene is left open where the match is weak. Not all rows give a size; the values are once, few, many and, for expanded clones, a class.

d_gene: NA
j_gene: TRBJ2-3
v_gene: TRBV11-2
abundance: many
CDR3aa: CASSLRTAGTSTDTQYF
CDR3nt: TGTGCCAGCAGCTTAAGGACGGCGGGAACTAGCACAGATACGCAGTATTTT

d_gene: NA
j_gene: TRBJ2-2
v_gene: TRBV6-5
abundance: NA
CDR3aa: CASRRGTWNTGELFF
CDR3nt: TGTGCCAGCAGACGGGGCACCTGGAACACCGGGGAGCTGTTTTTT

d_gene: NA
j_gene: TRBJ1-2
v_gene: TRBV27
abundance: NA
CDR3aa: CASRETGTYGYTF
CDR3nt: TGTGCCAGCAGGGAAACAGGGACCTATGGCTACACCTTC

d_gene: NA
j_gene: TRBJ2-7
v_gene: TRBV5-1
abundance: NA
CDR3aa: CASSLGRGYSDEQYF
CDR3nt: TGCGCCAGCAGCTTGGGCCGGGGGTACAGCGACGAGCAGTACTTC

d_gene: NA
j_gene: TRBJ1-1
v_gene: TRBV29-1
abundance: few
CDR3aa: CSGRTDGNTEAFF
CDR3nt: TGCAGCGGGCGAACGGACGGGAACACTGAAGCTTTCTTT

d_gene: NA
j_gene: TRBJ1-3
v_gene: TRBV14
abundance: NA
CDR3aa: CASSQPGFGNTIYF
CDR3nt: TGTGCCAGCAGCCAACCAGGGTTTGGAAACACCATATATTTT

d_gene: NA
j_gene: TRBJ2-7
v_gene: TRBV5-6
abundance: NA
CDR3aa: CASSVSYEQYF
CDR3nt: TGTGCCAGCAGCGTCTCCTACGAGCAGTACTTC

d_gene: TRBD2
j_gene: TRBJ2-7
v_gene: TRBV6-4
abundance: NA
CDR3aa: CASSASGDYEQYF
CDR3nt: TGTGCCAGCAGTGCAAGCGGGGACTACGAGCAGTACTTC

d_gene: NA
j_gene: TRBJ2-7
v_gene: TRBV5-6
abundance: NA
CDR3aa: CASSFNRREQYF
CDR3nt: TGTGCCAGCAGCTTCAATCGGCGGGAGCAGTACTTC

d_gene: NA
j_gene: TRBJ1-1
v_gene: TRBV28
abundance: NA
CDR3aa: CASSLLLPKRGTEAFF
CDR3nt: TGTGCCAGCAGTTTATTATTGCCGAAAAGGGGTACTGAAGCTTTCTTT

d_gene: NA
j_gene: TRBJ1-2
v_gene: TRBV28
abundance: once
CDR3aa: CASGDMGGYTF
CDR3nt: TGTGCCAGCGGCGACATGGGAGGCTACACCTTC

d_gene: TRBD2
j_gene: TRBJ2-5
v_gene: TRBV6-1
abundance: few
CDR3aa: CASRTSGSFLETQYF
CDR3nt: TGTGCCAGCAGAACTAGCGGGAGCTTTTTGGAGACCCAGTACTTC

d_gene: NA
j_gene: TRBJ2-7
v_gene: TRBV5-1
abundance: few
CDR3aa: CASSLGGAGAYEQYF
CDR3nt: TGCGCCAGCAGCTTAGGGGGGGCGGGCGCCTACGAGCAGTACTTC

d_gene: NA
j_gene: TRBJ2-1
v_gene: TRBV7-3
abundance: NA
CDR3aa: CASSSRDSSYNEQFF
CDR3nt: TGTGCCAGCAGCTCCCGGGACTCGTCCTACAATGAGCAGTTCTTC

d_gene: NA
j_gene: TRBJ2-7
v_gene: TRBV30
abundance: NA
CDR3aa: CAWNAFPGTVRGQYF
CDR3nt: TGTGCCTGGAACGCGTTTCCCGGGACGGTGAGGGGGCAGTACTTC

d_gene: TRBD2
j_gene: TRBJ2-1
v_gene: TRBV29-1
abundance: NA
CDR3aa: CSVGPSGRPREQFF
CDR3nt: TGCAGCGTTGGCCCTAGCGGGAGACCCAGGGAGCAGTTCTTC

d_gene: TRBD1
j_gene: TRBJ2-7
v_gene: TRBV15
abundance: many
CDR3aa: CATSQDRGREQYF
CDR3nt: TGTGCCACCAGTCAGGACAGGGGGCGCGAGCAGTACTTC

d_gene: NA
j_gene: TRBJ1-2
v_gene: TRBV6-5
abundance: few
CDR3aa: CASSYSYDFGYTF
CDR3nt: TGTGCCAGCAGTTACTCCTACGACTTTGGCTACACCTTC

d_gene: TRBD1
j_gene: TRBJ2-7
v_gene: TRBV2
abundance: NA
CDR3aa: CASSSPGQGVYEQYF
CDR3nt: TGTGCCAGCAGTTCACCGGGACAGGGGGTGTACGAGCAGTACTTC